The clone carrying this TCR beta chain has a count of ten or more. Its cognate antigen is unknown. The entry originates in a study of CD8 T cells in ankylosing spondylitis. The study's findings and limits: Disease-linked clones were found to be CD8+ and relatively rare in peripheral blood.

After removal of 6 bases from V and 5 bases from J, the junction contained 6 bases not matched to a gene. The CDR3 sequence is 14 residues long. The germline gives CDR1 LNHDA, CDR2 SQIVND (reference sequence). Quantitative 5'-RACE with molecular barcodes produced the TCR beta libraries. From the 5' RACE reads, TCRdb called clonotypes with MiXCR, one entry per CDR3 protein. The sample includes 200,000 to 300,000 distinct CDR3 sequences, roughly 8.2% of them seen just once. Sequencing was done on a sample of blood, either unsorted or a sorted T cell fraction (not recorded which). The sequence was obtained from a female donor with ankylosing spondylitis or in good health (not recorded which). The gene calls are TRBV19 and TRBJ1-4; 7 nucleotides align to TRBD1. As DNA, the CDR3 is TGTGCCAGTAGAGCGGGACAGAAGAATGAAAAACTGTTTTTT. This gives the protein CASRAGQKNEKLFF. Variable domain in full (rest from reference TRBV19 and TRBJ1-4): DGGITQSPKYLFRKEGQNVTLSCEQNLNHDAMYWYRQDPGQGLRLIYYSQIVNDFQKGDIAEGYSVSREKKESFPLTVTSAQKNPTAFYLCASRAGQKNEKLFFGSGTQLSVL.